Listed here are 15 T cell receptor beta chains from one sample, sequenced in a study of CXCR3-negative and CXCR3-positive naive CD8 T cells. The libraries of TRB cDNA were prepared using 5' RACE with UMI labels. TCRdb reanalyzed the 5' RACE reads, giving one entry per CDR3 protein sequence and no DNA. The sample is made up of 50,000 to 75,000 distinct CDR3 sequences, and the top ten hold roughly 4.2% of it. The sequenced sample consisted of naive CXCR3- CD8+ T cells from blood. Subset noted: CD45RO-CCR7+CD27+CD95- naive CD8+ T cells lacking CXCR3 (TNR3-). The receptor set was obtained from a human donor in good health. Some clones in this sample may be carry-over from other donors' samples.

The gene calls are TRBV24-1 and TRBJ1-5; lacking DNA, the TRBD1 call made by TCRdb goes unchecked. This CDR3 has 13 amino acids. Germline V gives CDR1 KGHDR, CDR2 SFDVKD. The CDR3 reads CATSVGGHQPQHF.

The chain recombines TRBV5-4 with TRBJ2-7. Looked up from germline, CDR1 is SGHNT and CDR2 is YYREEE (reference sequence). This CDR3 region has 12 residues. CDR3 amino acids: CASSSDRYEQYF.

The chain joins TRBV24-1 to TRBJ2-2; the TRBD1 assignment by TCRdb is unverifiable without DNA. The CDR3 covers 13 residues. In germline, CDR1 is KGHDR, CDR2 SFDVKD. The CDR3 spells CATRTGGTGELFF.

The CDR3 protein is CASSLSRLESTDTQYF. The rearrangement joins TRBV28 to TRBJ2-3. This CDR3 has 16 amino acids. Germline V gene sequence: CDR1 MDHEN, CDR2 SYDVKM.

The chain uses TRBV25-1 and TRBJ2-4; lacking DNA, the TRBD2 call made by TCRdb goes unchecked. The CDR3 runs 19 residues. CDR1 is MGHDK, CDR2 SYGVNS, per germline. The CDR3 loop reads CASSEYTLTRGAYGNIQYF.

The chain employs TRBV6-2 or TRBV6-3 and TRBJ2-7. The germline V gene has CDR1 MNHEY and CDR2 SVGEGT. This CDR3 is 15 amino acids long. CDR3 in amino acids: CASSYPGRGSYEQYF.

CDR3 sequence reads: CSVEDPMGLASSYNEQFF. V and J are TRBV29-1 and TRBJ2-1; TCRdb reports TRBD1, a call that lacks DNA to check it against. CDR1 is SQVTM, CDR2 ANQGSEA, per germline. This CDR3 is built from 18 residues.

This chain uses TRBV4-3 with TRBJ1-1. The V gene's germline CDR1 is LGHNA and CDR2 YSLEER. This CDR3 spans 14 amino acids. CDR3 residues: CASSQDWAGTEAFF.

CDR3: CATSAGAQTYNEQFF. The chain links TRBV15 to TRBJ2-1; TCRdb designates TRBD1, a call that cannot be tested without DNA. CDR1 and CDR2 from the germline V gene are LNHNV and YYDKDF (reference sequence). The CDR3 contains 15 residues.

This chain uses TRBV7-3 with TRBJ1-6; TCRdb gives TRBD1 as the D gene, but with no DNA this cannot be confirmed. Germline CDR1 SGHTA, CDR2 FQGTGA. The CDR3 contains 14 residues. The chain's CDR3 is CASSPGPRGSPLHF.

V gene TRBV7-3 combines with J gene TRBJ1-1. Germline V gives CDR1 SGHTA, CDR2 FQGTGA. The CDR3 covers 13 residues. CDR3 in amino acids: CASSSSGSTEAFF.

This rearrangement joins TRBV29-1 to TRBJ1-1; TCRdb calls TRBD1, which cannot be checked without DNA. Per the germline V gene, CDR1 is SQVTM and CDR2 is ANQGSEA. CDR3 length equals 13 residues. The chain's CDR3 is CSVARGMNTEAFF. The full variable domain, completed using reference TRBV29-1 and TRBJ1-1, is SAVISQKPSRDICQRGTSLTIQCQVDSQVTMMFWYRQQPGQSLTLIATANQGSEATYESGFVIDKFPISRPNLTFSTLTVSNMSPEDSSIYLCSVARGMNTEAFFGQGTRLTVV.

The chain is built from TRBV29-1 and TRBJ2-1. Germline CDR1 is SQVTM and CDR2 is ANQGSEA. The CDR3 consists of 11 residues. This CDR3 reads CSVERDNEQFF.

The chain uses TRBV20-1 and TRBJ2-7; as DNA is missing, the TRBD1 call by TCRdb cannot be tested. This CDR3 contains 13 residues. Germline CDR1 and CDR2: DFQATT and SNEGSKA (reference sequence). The CDR3 spells CSPRVRGTYEQYF.

The chain recombines TRBV20-1 with TRBJ1-1. The CDR3 loop spans 13 amino acids. Per germline, CDR1 DFQATT and CDR2 SNEGSKA (reference sequence). CDR3 region: CSARDRLNTEAFF.